What follows are 9 T cell receptor beta chains derived from one specimen sequenced in a study of post-analysis software for immune sequencing data. Whole-study results and caveats: Comparison of patients with controls showed about 5 TRBV segments more frequent in patients, TRBV5-6, TRBV5-1 and TRBV20-1 among them.

Presence of unique molecular identifiers characterized the TCR beta cDNA libraries. MiXCR was run by TCRdb on the PCR reads, yielding one entry per CDR3 protein. The table shows around 500,000 distinct CDR3 sequences, with about a third occurring only once. Antigen specificity for these receptors is unknown. The sample consisted of blood. The receptors here all came from a girl aged 2-17 years with multiple sclerosis.

This chain connects TRBV3-1 to TRBJ1-1; D possibly corresponds to TRBD1 (5 bases). The CDR3 length is 15 residues. The V and J ends lost 6 bases and 1 base respectively, with 15 bases between them. The germline V gene has CDR1 LGHDT and CDR2 YNNKEL (reference sequence). CDR3 protein: CASRRETQGNTEAFF. Written as DNA, the CDR3 is TGTGCCAGCAGGAGAGAGACCCAGGGGAACACTGAAGCTTTCTTT.

The chain carries TRBV20-1 and TRBJ2-1; D is uncertain. Germline V gene lookup returns CDR1 DFQATT and CDR2 SNEGSKA (reference sequence). This CDR3 is 11 amino acids long. V dropped 1 base and J dropped 13 bases, with 11 bases sitting between them. The DNA of the CDR3 is TGCAGTGCTAGAGTTCAGGAGACCCAGTTCTTC. Translation: CSARVQETQFF.

This clonotype was observed a handful of times. The CDR3 region is CATSRYGTDTQYF. The CDR3 region has the DNA TGTGCCACCAGCAGATATGGAACAGATACGCAGTATTTT. The chain carries TRBV15 and TRBJ2-3; unclear D gene. V dropped 2 bases and J dropped 3 bases, with 6 bases sitting between them. In germline, CDR1 is LNHNV, CDR2 YYDKDF (reference sequence). This CDR3 has 13 residues.

This chain connects TRBV5-1 to TRBJ1-2; TRBD1 aligns across 9 bases. The CDR3 consists of 18 residues. V dropped 3 bases and J dropped 5; count of bases not matched to a gene: 17. Per the germline V gene, CDR1 is SGHRS and CDR2 is YFSETQ. The CDR3 sequence: CASSSQGTGFWTVYGYTF. The CDR3 DNA follows: TGCGCCAGCAGCTCCCAGGGGACAGGGTTTTGGACGGTATATGGCTACACCTTC.

In its sample, this clonotype was seen a few times. This chain uses TRBV7-9 with TRBJ2-1; TRBD1 agrees at 7 bases. The germline CDR1 and CDR2 sequences are SEHNR and FQNEAQ (reference sequence). V lost 4 bases and J lost 8; bases outside the gene matches: 14. The CDR3 runs to 16 residues. The CDR3: CASSSEGQGEVDEQFF. The CDR3, as DNA: TGTGCCAGCAGCTCAGAGGGGCAGGGGGAAGTAGATGAGCAGTTCTTC.

J is TRBJ1-5 and V is TRBV18; tentatively, D is TRBD1 (5 bases). Germline V gene lookup returns CDR1 KGHSH and CDR2 LQKENI. Trimming cost V 6 bases and J 6 bases, with 9 bases left between them. This CDR3 contains 12 residues. CDR3 loop: CASSNGGQPQHF. CDR3 coding DNA: TGTGCCAGCTCGAACGGGGGTCAGCCCCAGCATTTT.

This clonotype was counted only a few times. The CDR3 loop is CASGQGGGGNTQYF. CDR3 DNA sequence: TGTGCCAGCGGTCAGGGGGGCGGCGGTAATACGCAGTATTTT. V is TRBV28 and J is TRBJ2-3; possibly TRBD1 for D (7 bases). V was shortened by 8 bases and J by 7 bases, with 19 bases between the two germline ends. The CDR3 contains 14 residues. Germline CDR1 reads MDHEN; CDR2 reads SYDVKM.

The rearrangement links TRBV5-1 to TRBJ2-6; D is undetermined. The CDR3 has 16 residues. The V end lost 4 bases, the J end lost 2 bases, and 13 bases lay between the germline ends. Germline V lookup: CDR1 SGHRS, CDR2 YFSETQ. CDR3 region: CASSPFSTPGANVLTF. The CDR3 bases are TGCGCCAGCAGCCCCTTTAGCACCCCTGGGGCCAACGTCCTGACTTTC. Looking up the rest from reference TRBV5-1 and TRBJ2-6 gives the full variable domain: KAGVTQTPRYLIKTRGQQVTLSCSPISGHRSVSWYQQTPGQGLQFLFEYFSETQRNKGNFPGRFSGRQFSNSRSEMNVSTLELGDSALYLCASSPFSTPGANVLTFGAGSRLTVL.

The gene calls are TRBV6-1 and TRBJ1-5; no firm D call. Trimming left V 4 bases short and J 0 bases short, with 13 bases between. CDR3 size: 16 residues. In germline, CDR1 is MNHNS, CDR2 SASEGT. CDR3 residues: CASSAGTDGSNQPQHF. The CDR3 coding sequence is TGTGCCAGCAGTGCGGGCACCGACGGTAGCAATCAGCCCCAGCATTTT.